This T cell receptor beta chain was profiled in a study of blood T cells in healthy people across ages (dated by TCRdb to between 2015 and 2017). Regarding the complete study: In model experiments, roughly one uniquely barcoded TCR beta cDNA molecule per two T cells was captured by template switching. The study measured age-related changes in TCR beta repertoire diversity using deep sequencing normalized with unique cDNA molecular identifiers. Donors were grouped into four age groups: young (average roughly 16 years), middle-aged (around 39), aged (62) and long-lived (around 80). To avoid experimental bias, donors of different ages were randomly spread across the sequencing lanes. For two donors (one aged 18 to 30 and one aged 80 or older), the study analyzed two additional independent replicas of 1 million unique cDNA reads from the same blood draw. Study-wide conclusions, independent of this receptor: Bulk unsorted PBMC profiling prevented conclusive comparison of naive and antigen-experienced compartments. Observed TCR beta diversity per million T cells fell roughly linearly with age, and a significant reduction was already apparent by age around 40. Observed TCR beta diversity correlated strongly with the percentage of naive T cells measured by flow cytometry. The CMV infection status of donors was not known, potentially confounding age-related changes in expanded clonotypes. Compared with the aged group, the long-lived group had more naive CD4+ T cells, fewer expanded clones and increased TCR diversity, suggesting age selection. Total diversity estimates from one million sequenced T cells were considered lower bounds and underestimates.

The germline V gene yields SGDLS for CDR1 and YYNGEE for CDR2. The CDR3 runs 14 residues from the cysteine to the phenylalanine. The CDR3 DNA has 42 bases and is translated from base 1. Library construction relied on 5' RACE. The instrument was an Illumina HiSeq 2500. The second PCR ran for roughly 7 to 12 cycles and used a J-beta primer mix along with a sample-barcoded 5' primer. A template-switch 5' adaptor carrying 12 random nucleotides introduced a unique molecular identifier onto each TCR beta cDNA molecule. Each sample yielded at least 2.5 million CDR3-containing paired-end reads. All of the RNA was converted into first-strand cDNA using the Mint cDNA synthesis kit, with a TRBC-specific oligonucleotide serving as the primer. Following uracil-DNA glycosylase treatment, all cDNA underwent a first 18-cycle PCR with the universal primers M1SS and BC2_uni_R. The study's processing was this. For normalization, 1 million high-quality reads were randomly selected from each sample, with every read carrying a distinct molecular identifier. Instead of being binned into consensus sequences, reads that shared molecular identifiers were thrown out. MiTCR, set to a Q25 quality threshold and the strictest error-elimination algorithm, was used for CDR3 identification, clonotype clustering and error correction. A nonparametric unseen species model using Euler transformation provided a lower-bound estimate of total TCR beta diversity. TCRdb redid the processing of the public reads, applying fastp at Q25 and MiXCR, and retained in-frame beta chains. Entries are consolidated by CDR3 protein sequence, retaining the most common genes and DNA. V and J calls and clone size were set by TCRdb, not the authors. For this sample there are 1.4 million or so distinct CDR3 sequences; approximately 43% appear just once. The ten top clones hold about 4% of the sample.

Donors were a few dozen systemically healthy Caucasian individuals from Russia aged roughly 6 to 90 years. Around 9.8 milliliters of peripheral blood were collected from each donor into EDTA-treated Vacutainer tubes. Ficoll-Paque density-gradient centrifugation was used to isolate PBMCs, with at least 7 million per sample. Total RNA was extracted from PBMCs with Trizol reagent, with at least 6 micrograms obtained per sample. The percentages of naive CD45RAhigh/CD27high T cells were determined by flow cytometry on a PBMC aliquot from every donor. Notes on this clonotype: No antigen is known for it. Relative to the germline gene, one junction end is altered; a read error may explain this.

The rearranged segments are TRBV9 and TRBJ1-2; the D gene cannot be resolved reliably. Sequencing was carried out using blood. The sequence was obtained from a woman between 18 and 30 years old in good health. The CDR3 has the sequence CVSSVAADNYGYTF. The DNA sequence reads TGTGTCAGCAGCGTAGCGGCAGACAACTATGGCTACACCTTC.